This TCR beta chain was recovered during a study of blood T cell repertoires in COVID-19. Across the whole study: Sites in the United States, Italy and Spain provided acute and convalescent COVID-19 samples. T cells, B-cell-depleted T cells, or PBMCs provided the cDNA or gDNA that served as material.

The table came from immunoSEQ multiplex PCR; TCRdb's copy has only in-frame clones and leaves some out. The sample has 150,000 to 200,000 clones, about 81% seen once. It was during active infection that Seattle patients were enrolled and then longitudinally followed. V lost 4 bases and J lost 6, with 17 bases in between. Germline V gene sequence: CDR1 LNHDA, CDR2 SQIVND (reference sequence). The CDR3 is made up of 15 amino acids. The chain employs TRBV19 and TRBJ2-3, with a tentative D call TRBD1 (6 bases). This clonotype was obtained from a woman older than 75 with COVID-19, enrolled during active disease. The sequenced material came from peripheral blood. CDR3 DNA sequence: TGTGCCAGTAGTAACCCGGGACACTCACCGGATACGCAGTATTTT. Protein: CASSNPGHSPDTQYF.